This T cell receptor beta chain was retrieved from a study of breast tumors, draining lymph nodes, adjacent tissues. The study's findings and limits: Luminal-like breast cancer showed significantly greater tumor-nontumor repertoire similarity than basal-like breast cancer did. Tumor T cell lymph node origin was a supported hypothesis, not proven. Findings are consistent with lymph node origin and intratumoral expansion of most tumor T cells. Tumor TCR diversity was below lymph nodes but above nontumor tissue.

Germline values: CDR1 LNHNV, CDR2 YYDKDF (reference sequence). The CDR3 is 12 residues long. The V end lost 0 bases, the J end lost 3 bases, and 1 base lay between the germline ends. As to this clonotype: Its antigen is as yet unknown.

TCRdb re-called the multiplex PCR reads with MiXCR, one entry per CDR3 protein. The repertoire holds approximately 60,000 distinct CDR3 sequences, with approximately 57% as singletons. What was sequenced was breast tumor tissue. The V call is TRBV15, the J call TRBJ2-3; the D is unclear. The source of this sequence is a female donor with breast cancer. Some clones in this sample may be carry-over from other donors' samples. The CDR3 spells CATSRDTDTQYF. CDR3 nucleotide sequence: TGTGCCACCAGCAGAGATACAGATACGCAGTATTTT.